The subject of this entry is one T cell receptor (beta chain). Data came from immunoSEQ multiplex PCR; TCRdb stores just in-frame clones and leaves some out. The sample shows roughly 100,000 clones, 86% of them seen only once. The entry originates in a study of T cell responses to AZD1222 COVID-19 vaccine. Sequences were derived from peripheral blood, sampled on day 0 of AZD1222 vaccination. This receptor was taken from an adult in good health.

CDR3 sequence reads: CASRDRAPTEAFF. The DNA for the CDR3 is TGTGCCAGCCGGGACAGGGCTCCCACTGAAGCTTTCTTT. This sequence joins TRBV6-5 and TRBJ1-1, with 9 bases identical to TRBD1. This CDR3 region has 13 residues. J gave up 4 bases and V 8 bases, and 5 bases lay outside the gene matches. Germline assignment: CDR1 MNHEY and CDR2 SVGAGI.